This TCR beta chain was recorded in a study of human T cells and chemical hapten exposure. Study overall: Cases of alopecia areata, totalis or universalis occurred in a predominantly female patient group.

Trimming removed 4 bases from V and 7 bases from J, with 7 bases in between. Germline loops: CDR1 DFQATT, CDR2 SNEGSKA (reference sequence). The CDR3 covers 11 residues. This clonotype was counted ten times or more. This sample's time point: patch test 2, 6 weeks after DPC sensitization. Sample treatment: therapeutic diphenylcyclopropenone sensitization with weekly scalp DPC. The library tagged each cDNA molecule with unique molecular identifiers. TCRdb re-called the RACE reads with MiXCR, one entry per CDR3 protein. In the table there are around 80,000 distinct CDR3 sequences, less than 8% of which are singletons.

This sample comprised whole blood, obtained in connection with sensitization to the hapten diphenylcyclopropenone (DPC). The source of this sequence is a woman in her thirties with alopecia areata. Some clones in this sample may be carry-over from other donors' samples. The chain links TRBV20-1 to TRBJ2-2; D is unclear. The CDR3 DNA is TGCAGTGCTACTACTGACGGGGAGCTGTTTTTT. Translation: CSATTDGELFF.